These 30 T cell receptor beta chains originate from one sample sequenced in a study of shared clonotypes between healthy human individuals. The naive CD8 population came from CD45RO-negative cells selected for CCR7, without terminally differentiated effector memory CD45RA+ cells. Sequencing used immunoSEQ multiplex PCR; TCRdb keeps in-frame clones, though not all of them. The sample yields about 1.9 million clones, 93% seen once. Sequences were obtained from naive CD8+ T cells from PBMCs. These receptors were taken from a man aged 18 to 29 in good health. Some clones in this sample may be carry-over from other donors' samples.

This clone was seen once. CDR3 nucleotide sequence: TGTGCCAGCAGCCGCGGACTAGCGGCAGACAATGAGCAGTTCTTC. Encoded protein: CASSRGLAADNEQFF. The gene calls are TRBV7-3 and TRBJ2-1; 10 bases are a match to TRBD2. V gave up 5 bases and J gave up 5 bases; unmatched junction bases: 6. The germline V gene has CDR1 SGHTA and CDR2 FQGTGA. This CDR3 spans 15 amino acids.

This chain connects TRBV27 to TRBJ2-7; 9 nucleotides match TRBD2. The CDR3 covers 15 residues. Germline CDR1 is MNHEY and CDR2 is SMNVEV (reference sequence). V shed 1 base and J 3 bases; nucleotides not matched to a gene: 4. CDR3 in amino acids: CASSLLASGVYEQYF. As DNA, the CDR3 is TGTGCCAGCAGTTTATTGGCTAGCGGGGTCTACGAGCAGTACTTC.

The chain joins TRBV4-3 to TRBJ1-1, with a weak D call TRBD1 (5 bases). Per germline, CDR1 LGHNA and CDR2 YSLEER. The CDR3 runs to 15 residues. Trimming left V 4 bases short and J 1 base short, with 13 bases between. CDR3 loop: CASSPHGTKNTEAFF. The DNA of the CDR3 is TGCGCCAGCAGCCCCCATGGGACGAAGAACACTGAAGCTTTCTTT.

The chain is built from TRBV5-6 and TRBJ2-5; 13 bases match TRBD2. With 2 bases clipped from V and 5 bases from J, the junction kept 3 bases outside the gene matches. CDR1 SGHDT and CDR2 YYEEEE come from the germline V gene. This CDR3 spans 15 amino acids. The CDR3 loop is CASSLLAGGPETQYF. The CDR3 nucleotides are TGTGCCAGCAGCTTACTAGCGGGAGGGCCGGAGACCCAGTACTTC.

J is TRBJ2-3 and V is TRBV4-3; TRBD2 matches 7 bases. The CDR3 covers 15 residues. CDR1 is LGHNA and CDR2 is YSLEER in the germline V gene. J was trimmed by 2 bases and V by 1 base; bases with no gene match: 3. As DNA, the CDR3 is TGCGCCAGCAGCCAAGTTCTAGCGGCCACAGATACGCAGTATTTT. This translates into CASSQVLAATDTQYF.

The V and J genes are TRBV10-3 and TRBJ2-7; 10 bases are a match to TRBD2. V shed 2 bases, J shed 3 bases, and the junction held 16 bases outside the gene matches. The CDR3 consists of 19 residues. Germline V lookup: CDR1 ENHRY, CDR2 SYGVKD. CDR3 bases: TGTGCCATCAGTGAGGTGGGCAGGGGAAGTGGGACTAGCGACTACGAGCAGTACTTC. Its protein is CAISEVGRGSGTSDYEQYF.

Note on this clone: Other nucleotide sequences from this sample produce the same CDR3. This rearrangement joins TRBV7-6 to TRBJ2-7; 10 nucleotides agree with TRBD2. Germline values: CDR1 SGHVS, CDR2 FNYEAQ. The CDR3 length is 16 residues. With 2 bases clipped from V and 2 bases from J, the junction kept 6 bases outside the gene matches. The CDR3 DNA reads as TGTGCCAGCAGCTTACTAGCGGGAGTTTCAGCCTACGAGCAGTACTTC. This encodes CASSLLAGVSAYEQYF.

This chain joins TRBV4-2 and TRBJ2-1, with D perhaps being TRBD1 or TRBD2 (5 bases each). V lost 0 bases and J 9 bases, leaving 12 bases between the germline ends. Germline V gives CDR1 LGHNA, CDR2 YNFKEQ. The CDR3 has 14 residues. CDR3 in DNA: TGTGCCAGCAGCCAAGATCTGAGGGGCCCTGAGCAGTTCTTC. Protein sequence: CASSQDLRGPEQFF.

This clone was recorded once. The V call is TRBV12-5, the J call TRBJ2-3; 7 bases match TRBD2. In germline, CDR1 is LGHNT, CDR2 FRNRAP. Unmatched junction bases numbered 5, after V lost 6 bases and J lost 8 bases. CDR3 length: 12 residues. This chain's CDR3 is CASGVTGGTQYF. For the CDR3, the DNA is TGTGCTAGTGGGGTGACGGGGGGTACGCAGTATTTT.

The chain couples TRBV11-3 to TRBJ2-2; D gene ambiguous. The CDR3 loop spans 13 amino acids. The germline V gene encodes CDR1 SGHNT and CDR2 YENEEA. V was cut by 0 bases and J by 6 bases, with 5 bases left in between. The CDR3 loop reads CASSLDISGELFF. The CDR3 DNA sequence: TGTGCCAGCAGCTTAGATATTTCCGGGGAGCTGTTTTTT.

This clone was seen only once. The V gene is TRBV6-5, the J gene TRBJ2-1; 7 bases map to TRBD2. The J segment lost 12 bases and the V segment lost 0 bases, leaving 11 bases of the junction unmatched. The CDR3 has 15 residues. Germline V lookup: CDR1 MNHEY, CDR2 SVGAGI. The CDR3 DNA reads as TGTGCCAGCAGTTACTCTCCGGGAGGCAAGGAAGGGCAGTTCTTC. Its protein is CASSYSPGGKEGQFF.

CDR3 DNA sequence: TGTGCCATCAACCGTGGCGGGAGGGCGGACGAGCAGTACTTC. Protein: CAINRGGRADEQYF. V and J are TRBV10-3 and TRBJ2-7, with 9 bases lining up with TRBD2. V dropped 7 bases and J dropped 5; count of bases not matched to a gene: 9. The CDR3 contains 14 residues. Germline V gene sequence: CDR1 ENHRY, CDR2 SYGVKD.

The chain uses TRBV7-9 and TRBJ2-7; TRBD1 matches at 9 bases. CDR3 size: 18 residues. Germline CDR1 SEHNR, CDR2 FQNEAQ (reference sequence). J lost 4 bases, V lost 5 bases, and 18 bases had no gene match. In DNA, the CDR3 is TGTGCCAGCAGCCCCCAACCGGGACAGGGCGCCCCCCAATACGAGCAGTACTTC. Protein product: CASSPQPGQGAPQYEQYF.

This chain joins TRBV4-1 and TRBJ2-7; TRBD2 might be the D (5 bases). CDR3 size: 16 residues. V dropped 4 bases and J dropped 3 bases, with 19 bases sitting between them. Germline loops: CDR1 MGHRA, CDR2 YSYEKL. DNA of the CDR3: TGCGCCAGCAGCCCACTCTTTGCTAGCAGCCACTACGAGCAGTACTTC. Protein sequence: CASSPLFASSHYEQYF.

CDR3 nucleotides: TGTGCCAGCAGCCCACGGGACGGCGTCTACGAGCAGTACTTC. Encoded protein: CASSPRDGVYEQYF. The chain couples TRBV7-2 to TRBJ2-7; either TRBD1 or TRBD2 may fit D (5 bases each). V lost 5 bases, J lost 3 bases, and 14 bases lay in between. Germline V CDR1 and CDR2: SGHTA, FQGNSA. The CDR3 is 14 residues long.

The J gene is TRBJ2-3, the V gene TRBV28; D not resolved. CDR3 length: 16 amino acids. Germline V gene lookup returns CDR1 MDHEN and CDR2 SYDVKM. V gave up 2 bases and J gave up 2 bases, with 14 bases separating them. In DNA, the CDR3 is TGTGCCAGCAGTTTACCGAAGCTCGTTCCCACAGATACGCAGTATTTT. This sequence encodes CASSLPKLVPTDTQYF.

This clone has only one observation. V and J are TRBV9 and TRBJ2-7; TRBD2 matches 9 bases. Trimming cost V 6 bases and J 5 bases; bases outside gene matches: 9. Germline V CDR1 and CDR2: SGDLS, YYNGEE. This CDR3 region has 14 residues. This CDR3 is CASTPGVAGDEQYF. The CDR3 nucleotides read TGTGCCAGCACCCCCGGGGTAGCGGGAGACGAGCAGTACTTC. Variable domain in full (rest from reference TRBV9 and TRBJ2-7): DSGVTQTPKHLITATGQRVTLRCSPRSGDLSVYWYQQSLDQGLQFLIQYYNGEERAKGNILERFSAQQFPDLHSELNLSSLELGDSALYFCASTPGVAGDEQYFGPGTRLTVT.

This clone was seen just once. This same CDR3 is encoded by further DNA sequences in the sample. The J gene is TRBJ2-1, the V gene TRBV27; D unclear. Trimming took off 3 bases at V and 0 bases at J, with 6 bases between the two ends. The CDR3 consists of 14 residues. CDR1 is MNHEY and CDR2 is SMNVEV in the germline V gene (reference sequence). CDR3 DNA: TGTGCCAGCAGTTTTGAGAGCTCCTACAATGAGCAGTTCTTC. It yields the protein CASSFESSYNEQFF.

The chain couples TRBV12-5 to TRBJ2-1; 9 bases fit TRBD2. This CDR3 spans 16 amino acids. J gave up 8 bases and V 2 bases, and 10 bases lay outside the gene matches. Germline CDR1 is LGHNT and CDR2 is FRNRAP. DNA for the CDR3: TGTGCTAGTGGTTTGCGGGGCGGGAGGGCCTTGGATGAGCAGTTCTTC. It is translated as CASGLRGGRALDEQFF. Filled out from reference TRBV12-5 and TRBJ2-1, the complete variable domain reads DARVTQTPRHKVTEMGQEVTMRCQPILGHNTVFWYRQTMMQGLELLAYFRNRAPLDDSGMPKDRFSAEMPDATLATLKIQPSEPRDSAVYFCASGLRGGRALDEQFFGPGTRLTVL.

This clone was seen only once. The chain uses TRBV28 and TRBJ1-1; D is uncertain. CDR1 and CDR2 from the germline V gene are MDHEN and SYDVKM. V gave up 3 bases and J gave up 5 bases, with 13 bases separating them. This CDR3 comprises 14 residues. The CDR3 is CASSFGLRSTEAFF. In DNA, the CDR3 is TGTGCCAGCAGTTTCGGACTCAGGAGTACTGAAGCTTTCTTT.

The rearrangement joins TRBV5-4 to TRBJ1-2; D is undetermined. Trimming pared 0 bases from V and 4 bases from J, leaving 10 bases between. Germline values: CDR1 SGHNT, CDR2 YYREEE (reference sequence). The CDR3 contains 14 residues. CDR3 DNA: TGTGCCAGCAGCTTGGGGATCTCTATCTATGGCTACACCTTC. Its translation: CASSLGISIYGYTF.

The chain uses TRBV29-1 and TRBJ2-2; D gene unclear. Germline values: CDR1 SQVTM, CDR2 ANQGSEA. V gave up 4 bases and J gave up 6 bases, with 9 bases separating them. The CDR3 has 12 amino acids. The chain's CDR3 is CSVVERPGELFF. The CDR3 DNA follows: TGCAGCGTTGTAGAGCGTCCCGGGGAGCTGTTTTTT.

J is TRBJ2-7 and V is TRBV5-4; possible D gene TRBD1, 5 bases. Per germline, CDR1 SGHNT and CDR2 YYREEE (reference sequence). The CDR3 length is 15 residues. V lost 0 bases, J lost 5 bases, and 15 bases lay in between. CDR3 region: CASSLVSRGLDEQYF. The CDR3 bases are TGTGCCAGCAGCTTGGTGTCTAGGGGCCTCGACGAGCAGTACTTC.

This rearrangement joins TRBV10-3 to TRBJ2-5, with D maybe TRBD1 (5 bases). Germline CDR1 ENHRY, CDR2 SYGVKD. The CDR3 has 14 residues. With 10 bases removed from V and 2 bases from J, the gap between germline ends came to 17 bases. The CDR3 DNA sequence: TGTGCCACGGTGGGGATAGACAGTCAAGAGACCCAGTACTTC. As protein: CATVGIDSQETQYF.

The rearrangement links TRBV5-6 to TRBJ1-1; 8 bases agree with TRBD1. The CDR3 is 15 residues long. CDR1 SGHDT and CDR2 YYEEEE come from the germline V gene. The J segment lost 1 base and the V segment lost 0 bases, leaving 2 bases of the junction unmatched. CDR3 protein: CASSLGTGRNTEAFF. The CDR3 coding sequence is TGTGCCAGCAGCTTGGGGACAGGGAGGAACACTGAAGCTTTCTTT.

V gene TRBV28 combines with J gene TRBJ2-7; TRBD1 is a possible D gene (5 bases). The CDR3 is 12 amino acids. Germline V gene lookup returns CDR1 MDHEN and CDR2 SYDVKM. The ends were cut back, 6 bases at V and 3 bases at J, with 9 bases in the middle. The CDR3 DNA reads as TGTGCCAGCAGGCAGGGTCTCTACGAGCAGTACTTC. Its translation is CASRQGLYEQYF.

The V call is TRBV27, the J call TRBJ2-3; D is unclear. Germline assignment: CDR1 MNHEY and CDR2 SMNVEV (reference sequence). Trimming removed 1 base from V and 5 bases from J, with 16 bases in between. This CDR3 has 16 amino acids. The CDR3 reads CASSLYTLDGIDTQYF. The CDR3 nucleotides are TGTGCCAGCAGTTTATATACCCTGGACGGAATAGATACGCAGTATTTT.

This clone was counted a few times. The gene calls are TRBV28 and TRBJ1-1; no clear D gene. V lost 6 bases, J lost 1 base, and 9 bases lay in between. The CDR3 is 13 residues long. Germline V gene lookup returns CDR1 MDHEN and CDR2 SYDVKM. CDR3 residues: CASSPDPNTEAFF. The CDR3, as DNA: TGTGCCAGCAGCCCGGACCCGAACACTGAAGCTTTCTTT.

V gene TRBV14 combines with J gene TRBJ2-1, with TRBD2 matching 11 bases. The V segment lost 4 bases and the J segment 0 bases; nucleotides outside the gene matches: 5. CDR1 is SGHDN and CDR2 is FVKESK in the germline V gene. This CDR3 has 17 amino acids. The CDR3 loop reads CASSLGTSGSSYNEQFF. The CDR3 bases are TGTGCCAGCAGCCTGGGGACTAGCGGTAGCTCCTACAATGAGCAGTTCTTC.

CDR3 nucleotide sequence: TGTGCCAGCAGCCAAACGGGTCAGAGCTACGAGCAGTACTTC. Protein sequence: CASSQTGQSYEQYF. V usage is TRBV7-3 and J usage is TRBJ2-7; D uncertain. CDR3 length equals 14 residues. The germline CDR1 and CDR2 sequences are SGHTA and FQGTGA. V was trimmed by 5 bases and J by 3 bases, leaving 14 bases between them.